A selection of T cell receptor beta chains follows, all from one sample in a study of T cell responses to AZD1222 COVID-19 vaccine. The repertoire was sequenced with immunoSEQ multiplex PCR; TCRdb's copy has only in-frame clones and lacks some. The sample lists some 100,000 clones, around 87% occurring once. Sample: peripheral blood, taken on day 0 of AZD1222 vaccination. Receptors were obtained from an adult in good health. Each CDR3 is given with its conserved first and last residue. D genes are given only for firm matches. Size values are once, few and many counts, or a class for expanded clones, and some rows have none.

TRBJ1-2,NA,TRBV4-3,NA,CASSQESRQSYGYTF,TGCGCCAGCAGCCAAGAATCGAGACAGAGCTATGGCTACACCTTC
TRBJ2-3,TRBD2,TRBV4-3,once,CASSQQLAASTDTQYF,TGCGCCAGCAGCCAACAACTAGCGGCTAGCACAGATACGCAGTATTTT
TRBJ1-1,TRBD1,TRBV6-1,NA,CASSERTGVDTEAFF,TGTGCCAGCAGTGAACGGACAGGGGTCGACACTGAAGCTTTCTTT
TRBJ1-1,NA,TRBV19,NA,CASSMNINTEAFF,TGTGCCAGTAGTATGAACATTAACACTGAAGCTTTCTTT
TRBJ2-3,NA,TRBV6-5,NA,CASSYSGVDTQYF,TGTGCCAGCAGTTACTCGGGGGTAGATACGCAGTATTTT
TRBJ2-5,TRBD2,TRBV3-1/TRBV3-2,NA,CASSHERGGRETQYF,TGTGCCAGCAGCCATGAGCGGGGGGGCCGGGAGACCCAGTACTTC
TRBJ2-1,NA,TRBV29-1,NA,CSSSGKGVYEQFF,TGCAGCTCTAGTGGCAAGGGAGTATATGAGCAGTTCTTC
TRBJ1-2,NA,TRBV29-1,NA,CSVQGLYGYTF,TGCAGCGTTCAGGGTCTCTATGGCTACACCTTC
TRBJ1-6,NA,TRBV19,NA,CASSPNHRASNSPLHF,TGTGCCAGTAGTCCAAACCACAGGGCAAGCAATTCACCCCTCCACTTT
TRBJ2-7,NA,TRBV18,NA,CASSPLAEGHEQYF,TGTGCCAGCTCACCCCTCGCTGAGGGCCACGAGCAGTACTTC
TRBJ1-5,NA,TRBV6-2/TRBV6-3,NA,CASSYGGSNQPQHF,TGTGCCAGCAGTTACGGGGGGAGCAATCAGCCCCAGCATTTT
TRBJ1-6,NA,TRBV5-4,NA,CASSPLNGGSNSPLHF,TGTGCCAGCAGCCCTCTCAATGGGGGATCTAATTCACCCCTCCACTTT
TRBJ1-6,NA,TRBV18,NA,CASSPHAGEDSPLHF,TGTGCCAGCTCACCACATGCAGGGGAAGATTCACCCCTCCACTTT
TRBJ1-4,TRBD1,TRBV5-1,once,CASSPLGTGGEKLFF,TGCGCCAGCAGCCCGTTGGGGACAGGGGGTGAAAAACTGTTTTTT
TRBJ2-3,NA,TRBV4-2,NA,CASSQRGGGDTQYF,TGTGCCAGCAGCCAAAGAGGTGGGGGAGATACGCAGTATTTT
TRBJ1-4,TRBD1,TRBV28,NA,CATGPLGTGEEKLFF,TGTGCCACGGGGCCCCTCGGGACAGGGGAAGAAAAACTGTTTTTT
TRBJ2-2,NA,TRBV9,NA,CASSFGQDQNTGELFF,TGTGCCAGCAGCTTCGGACAAGATCAAAACACCGGGGAGCTGTTTTTT
TRBJ2-7,TRBD2,TRBV10-3,NA,CAISAGGGYYEQYF,TGTGCCATCAGTGCCGGGGGGGGTTATTACGAGCAGTACTTC
TRBJ1-2,TRBD1,TRBV5-4,once,CASSVDRVGYTF,TGTGCCAGCAGCGTTGACAGGGTTGGCTACACCTTC
TRBJ1-1,NA,TRBV6-2/TRBV6-3,NA,CASSRGWTEAFF,TGTGCCAGCAGTCGGGGGTGGACTGAAGCTTTCTTT
TRBJ1-6,TRBD1,TRBV4-2,NA,CASSPPFGTGGGSLHF,TGTGCCAGCAGCCCCCCTTTTGGGACAGGGGGCGGATCCCTCCACTTT
TRBJ1-4,NA,TRBV5-8,once,CASSPRPAAVATNEKLFF,TGTGCCAGCAGCCCCCGACCTGCAGCGGTCGCAACTAATGAAAAACTGTTTTTT
TRBJ1-6,NA,TRBV18,few,CASSPETASSPLHF,TGTGCCAGCTCACCCGAAACAGCTTCTTCACCCCTCCACTTT
TRBJ2-5,NA,TRBV19,NA,CASRTGHQGGTQYF,TGTGCCAGTAGGACCGGACACCAGGGCGGGACCCAGTACTTC
TRBJ1-1,NA,TRBV7-2,NA,CASSHGQGLMNTEAFF,TGTGCCAGCAGCCACGGGCAGGGCTTAATGAACACTGAAGCTTTCTTT
TRBJ1-5,NA,TRBV19,NA,CASRGGPYQPQHF,TGTGCCAGTAGAGGGGGTCCATATCAGCCCCAGCATTTT
TRBJ1-4,NA,TRBV6-6,once,CASSFSGQINEKLFF,TGTGCCAGCAGTTTCTCAGGACAGATAAATGAAAAACTGTTTTTT
TRBJ2-6,NA,TRBV7-9,once,CASSSILAGYWSGANVLTF,TGTGCCAGCAGCTCTATCCTAGCAGGGTATTGGTCTGGGGCCAACGTCCTGACTTTC
TRBJ2-7,NA,TRBV30,NA,CAFGPRRYEQYF,TGTGCCTTCGGGCCGCGGAGGTACGAGCAGTACTTC
TRBJ2-2,TRBD1,TRBV7-3,NA,CASSLIGRPGQEDTGELFF,TGTGCCAGCAGCTTAATCGGGCGCCCGGGACAGGAGGACACCGGGGAGCTGTTTTTT
TRBJ1-1,TRBD1,TRBV11-1,NA,CASSSTLGQGDTEAFF,TGTGCCAGCAGCTCTACTTTGGGACAGGGCGACACTGAAGCTTTCTTT
TRBJ1-2,NA,TRBV6-4,NA,CASSDSTYGDGYTF,TGTGCCAGCAGTGACTCGACTTACGGGGATGGCTACACCTTC
TRBJ1-6,NA,TRBV11-2,NA,CASSSGGNSPLHF,TGTGCCAGCAGCTCCGGCGGAAATTCACCCCTCCACTTT
TRBJ1-5,NA,TRBV12-3/TRBV12-4,NA,CASSFDWGQPQHF,TGTGCCAGCAGTTTCGACTGGGGTCAGCCCCAGCATTTT
TRBJ2-3,NA,TRBV5-1,NA,CASSNRVGTDTQYF,TGCGCCAGCAGCAACAGGGTCGGCACAGATACGCAGTATTTT
TRBJ1-3,NA,TRBV14,NA,CASRFSGTSGNTIYF,TGTGCCAGCAGGTTTTCAGGGACCTCCGGAAACACCATATATTTT
TRBJ2-5,TRBD1,TRBV6-5,NA,CASRRSRDRDETQYF,TGTGCCAGCAGAAGGTCCCGGGACAGGGATGAGACCCAGTACTTC
TRBJ2-2,NA,TRBV9,NA,CASSGGGTGELFF,TGTGCCAGCAGCGGTGGGGGCACCGGGGAGCTGTTTTTT
TRBJ1-1,NA,TRBV7-2,NA,CASSLGGGNTEAFF,TGTGCCAGCAGCTTAGGAGGCGGGAACACTGAAGCTTTCTTT
TRBJ1-1,NA,TRBV28,NA,CASKGKGWGYAEAFF,TGTGCCAGCAAAGGAAAGGGATGGGGATACGCTGAAGCTTTCTTT
TRBJ1-3,NA,TRBV19,NA,CASSTTAGNTIYF,TGTGCCAGTAGTACTACCGCTGGAAACACCATATATTTT
TRBJ2-5,NA,TRBV7-8,NA,CASSLEPGGVGTQYF,TGTGCCAGCAGCTTAGAGCCCGGGGGAGTTGGTACCCAGTACTTC
TRBJ1-2,NA,TRBV28,NA,CASSLPQQGGSTF,TGTGCCAGCAGTTTACCCCAACAGGGAGGGAGCACCTTC
TRBJ2-2,NA,TRBV4-3,NA,CASSQDDGNTGELFF,TGCGCCAGCAGCCAAGATGACGGGAACACCGGGGAGCTGTTTTTT
TRBJ2-1,TRBD2,TRBV5-1,NA,CASSPLAGGYNEQFF,TGCGCCAGCAGCCCGCTAGCGGGAGGATACAATGAGCAGTTCTTC
TRBJ1-2,NA,TRBV4-3,NA,CASSQEGTWGYTF,TGCGCCAGCAGCCAAGAGGGTACTTGGGGCTACACCTTC
TRBJ2-2,NA,TRBV15,NA,CATSIIPAGELFF,TGTGCCACCAGCATTATCCCGGCCGGGGAGCTGTTTTTT
TRBJ1-1,NA,TRBV2,NA,CASSVWQSRTEAFF,TGTGCCAGCAGTGTATGGCAGTCACGCACTGAAGCTTTCTTT
TRBJ1-3,NA,TRBV28,few,CASSLFGISGNTIYF,TGTGCCAGCAGTTTATTCGGGATCTCTGGAAACACCATATATTTT
TRBJ1-1,NA,TRBV6-4,NA,CASSDSGRHTEAFF,TGTGCCAGCAGTGACTCCGGGAGACACACTGAAGCTTTCTTT
TRBJ2-5,NA,TRBV4-3,NA,CASSQAVASVETQYF,TGCGCCAGCAGCCAAGCCGTGGCCAGTGTAGAGACCCAGTACTTC
TRBJ1-5,TRBD1,TRBV7-6,NA,CASSLNARGSNQPQHF,TGTGCCAGCAGCTTAAATGCCAGGGGGAGTAATCAGCCCCAGCATTTT
TRBJ1-5,TRBD1,TRBV19,NA,CASSGTGGNQPQHF,TGTGCCAGTAGCGGGACAGGGGGCAATCAGCCCCAGCATTTT
TRBJ1-5,TRBD1,TRBV6-2/TRBV6-3,NA,CASSYGGQGNQPQHF,TGTGCCAGCAGTTACGGAGGACAGGGAAATCAGCCCCAGCATTTT